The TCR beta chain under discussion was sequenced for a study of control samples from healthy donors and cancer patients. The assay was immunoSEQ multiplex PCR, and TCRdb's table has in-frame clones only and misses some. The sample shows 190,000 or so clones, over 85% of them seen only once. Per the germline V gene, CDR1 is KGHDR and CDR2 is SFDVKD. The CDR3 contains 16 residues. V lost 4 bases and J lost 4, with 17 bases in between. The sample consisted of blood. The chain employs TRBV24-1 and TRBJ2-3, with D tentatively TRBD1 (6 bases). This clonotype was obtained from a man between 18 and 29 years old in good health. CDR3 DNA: TGTGCCACCAGTGACTCCGGGACAATTAGGGCAGATACGCAGTATTTT. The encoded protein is CATSDSGTIRADTQYF.